This passage covers 18 T cell receptor beta chains from one sample sequenced in a study of CD8+ T cells in alopecia areata. After isolation, RNA underwent reverse transcription to generate cDNA as the sequencing template. Clones were read by immunoSEQ multiplex PCR, and TCRdb kept only the in-frame ones, dropping some. Here the sample spans some 180,000 clones, roughly three fifths being singletons. Source material: CD8+ T cells sorted from blood. The source is a human donor in good health.

This clone was picked up a small number of times. The CDR3 protein is CASSLQGHLYGYTF. The CDR3 region has the DNA TGTGCCAGCAGTCTTCAGGGACACCTCTATGGCTACACCTTC. This chain connects TRBV6-5 to TRBJ1-2; the D gene is possibly TRBD1 (6 bases). V gave up 5 bases and J gave up 4 bases, with 14 bases separating them. The CDR3 is 14 residues long. Germline CDR1 and CDR2: MNHEY and SVGAGI.

Concerning this clone: This likely comes from a read error, as the CDR3 has no conserved phenylalanine or tryptophan at its end. The DNA is left out, because the CDR3 cannot be placed on it with certainty; the CDR3 is given as TCRdb lists it. This chain joins TRBV5-4 and TRBJ1-2; the table's D call, TRBD1, was not checked against the DNA. The germline gives CDR1 SGHNT, CDR2 YYREEE (reference sequence). Ends included, the CDR3 has 16 residues. This chain's CDR3 is CASSFFGATGVLPAPL.

This chain joins TRBV10-1 and TRBJ2-4, with D unresolved. The V end lost 3 bases, the J end lost 1 base, and 13 bases lay between the germline ends. Germline values: CDR1 WNHNN, CDR2 SYGVQD (reference sequence). This CDR3 comprises 16 residues. The CDR3 is CASSDSTLTAKNIQYF. As DNA, the CDR3 is TGCGCCAGCAGTGATAGCACTCTAACGGCCAAAAACATTCAGTACTTC.

This chain uses TRBV2 with TRBJ1-2; no clear D gene. Trimming shortened V by 1 base and J by 4 bases, and 10 bases separated the two germline ends. The germline V gene encodes CDR1 SNHLY and CDR2 FYNNEI. There are 14 residues in the CDR3. CDR3: CASSEGTASYGYTF. The CDR3, as DNA: TGTGCCAGCAGTGAAGGGACGGCTAGCTATGGCTACACCTTC. Filled out from reference TRBV2 and TRBJ1-2, the complete variable domain reads EPEVTQTPSHQVTQMGQEVILRCVPISNHLYFYWYRQILGQKVEFLVSFYNNEISEKSEIFDDQFSVERPDGSNFTLKIRSTKLEDSAMYFCASSEGTASYGYTFGSGTRLTVV.

The CDR3 DNA reads TGTGCCAGCAGCGCGGGTGGGTTGGGGAACTATGGCTACACCTTC. Protein product: CASSAGGLGNYGYTF. The J gene is TRBJ1-2, the V gene TRBV11-2; unclear D gene. CDR1 is SGHAT and CDR2 is FQNNGV in the germline V gene. The CDR3 consists of 15 residues. The V end was cut by 5 bases, the J end by 2 bases, with 15 bases between.

The gene calls are TRBV10-2 and TRBJ2-7; perhaps TRBD2 as D (6 bases). V gave up 4 bases and J gave up 6 bases, with 7 bases separating them. The CDR3 extends over 11 amino acids. Germline CDR1 WSHSY, CDR2 SAAADI. CDR3 sequence reads: CASSAGGEQYF. Here the CDR3 DNA reads TGCGCCAGCAGTGCCGGGGGCGAGCAGTACTTC.

The chain uses TRBV27 and TRBJ2-2; D remains ambiguous. The germline CDR1 and CDR2 sequences are MNHEY and SMNVEV (reference sequence). V was shortened by 7 bases and J by 2 bases, with 17 bases between the two germline ends. The CDR3 sequence is 16 residues long. The CDR3 region is CASTPYLVSNTGELFF. CDR3 bases: TGTGCCAGCACCCCTTACCTAGTTAGCAACACCGGGGAGCTGTTTTTT.

The chain uses TRBV25-1 and TRBJ2-7; D uncertain. Trimming removed 3 bases from V and 3 bases from J, with 15 bases in between. This CDR3 region has 15 residues. From germline, CDR1 is MGHDK and CDR2 SYGVNS. In nucleotides, the CDR3 is TGTGCCAGCAGTGACGAACAGTCTATTCTCTACGAGCAGTACTTC. Its translation: CASSDEQSILYEQYF.

CDR3 loop: CASSPDIGSYGYTF. As DNA, the CDR3 is TGTGCCAGCAGTCCAGACATTGGCTCCTATGGCTACACCTTC. The chain uses TRBV27 and TRBJ1-2; D remains unclear. V lost 5 bases, J lost 4 bases, and 14 bases lay in between. Germline CDR1 MNHEY, CDR2 SMNVEV (reference sequence). This CDR3 comprises 14 residues.

This chain joins TRBV6-6 and TRBJ2-4, with 9 nucleotides matching TRBD1. Germline CDR1 MNHNY, CDR2 SVGAGI (reference sequence). The CDR3 runs 14 residues. Unmatched junction bases numbered 11, after V lost 10 bases and J lost 7 bases. The CDR3 spells CAKRPDRGRNIQYF. CDR3 nucleotides: TGTGCCAAAAGACCGGACAGGGGCAGGAACATTCAGTACTTC.

This clone has just a few counts. The genes are TRBV29-1 and TRBJ2-2; D might be TRBD1 or TRBD2, each matching 6 bases. Germline lookup yields CDR1 SQVTM and CDR2 ANQGSEA. V was clipped by 4 bases and J by 7 bases, with 10 bases between them. This CDR3 contains 12 residues. DNA of the CDR3: TGCAGCGTTGGGGGGGACATCGGGGAGCTGTTTTTT. Translating gives CSVGGDIGELFF.

The rearrangement links TRBV25-1 to TRBJ1-5; no clear D gene. Trimming took 4 bases from V and 4 from J, leaving 8 bases between them. Germline-derived CDR1 and CDR2 are MGHDK and SYGVNS. CDR3 length: 13 amino acids. The CDR3 sequence: CASSGTGNQPQHF. For the CDR3, the DNA is TGTGCCAGCAGTGGAACCGGGAATCAGCCCCAGCATTTT. The whole variable domain, remainder taken from reference TRBV25-1 and TRBJ1-5, is EADIYQTPRYLVIGTGKKITLECSQTMGHDKMYWYQQDPGMELHLIHYSYGVNSTEKGDLSSESTVSRIRTEHFPLTLESARPSHTSQYLCASSGTGNQPQHFGDGTRLSIL.

As concerns this clone: This CDR3 is also generated by other DNA sequences in the sample. V is TRBV5-1 and J is TRBJ2-7; D unresolved. V was pared by 0 bases and J by 2 bases, with 3 bases between. Germline V gene data show CDR1 as SGHRS and CDR2 as YFSETQ. The CDR3 is 12 amino acids. CDR3 nucleotides: TGCGCCAGCAGCTTGGACACCTACGAGCAGTACTTC. It specifies CASSLDTYEQYF.

The chain is built from TRBV7-9 and TRBJ1-6; TRBD1 matches at 10 bases. The CDR3 extends over 14 amino acids. V lost 6 bases and J lost 7; bases outside the gene matches: 3. Germline CDR1 and CDR2: SEHNR and FQNEAQ (reference sequence). In nucleotides, the CDR3 is TGTGCCAGCAGTCGGACAGGGGGGAATTCACCCCTCCACTTT. Protein product: CASSRTGGNSPLHF. The entire variable domain, with the rest obtained from reference TRBV7-9 and TRBJ1-6, is as follows: DTGVSQNPRHKITKRGQNVTFRCDPISEHNRLYWYRQTLGQGPEFLTYFQNEAQLEKSRLLSDRFSAERPKGSFSTLEIQRTEQGDSAMYLCASSRTGGNSPLHFGNGTRLTVT.

This clone was observed a handful of times. V and J are TRBV19 and TRBJ2-4, with D possibly matching TRBD1 (7 bases). V was cut by 10 bases and J by 0 bases, with 13 bases left in between. CDR1 LNHDA and CDR2 SQIVND come from the germline V gene (reference sequence). The CDR3 runs to 14 residues. The CDR3 is CATRQGGAKNIQYF. DNA for the CDR3: TGTGCCACCCGCCAGGGGGGAGCCAAAAACATTCAGTACTTC.

This clone has only a few counts. The V call is TRBV7-9, the J call TRBJ2-1, with D maybe TRBD1 (7 bases). This CDR3 comprises 18 residues. Trimming stripped 2 bases from V and 2 bases from J, with 19 bases between. Germline lookup yields CDR1 SEHNR and CDR2 FQNEAQ (reference sequence). The CDR3 region is CASSLKWRRGPTYNEQFF. CDR3 DNA sequence: TGTGCCAGCAGCTTAAAGTGGAGGAGGGGGCCTACCTACAATGAGCAGTTCTTC.

To note about this clone: The junction shows a germline mismatch at one end, possibly a read error. The chain couples TRBV13 to TRBJ1-2; D may be TRBD1 (6 bases). Germline V gives CDR1 PRHDT, CDR2 FYEKMQ (reference sequence). CDR3 length equals 12 residues. The CDR3 region is CASSVGGSGYTF. CDR3 nucleotides: TGTGCCAGCAGCGTAGGGGGGAGCGGCTACACCTTC.

The chain is built from TRBV9 and TRBJ2-7; possible D gene TRBD1, 5 bases. The CDR3 extends over 14 amino acids. V lost 3 bases, J lost 5 bases, and 15 bases lay in between. Germline V gives CDR1 SGDLS, CDR2 YYNGEE. The CDR3 reads CASSASEGANEQYF. In DNA form, the CDR3 reads TGTGCCAGCAGCGCGTCCGAAGGGGCTAACGAGCAGTACTTC.